This is a list of T cell receptor beta chains from one sample in a study of early T cells in non-severe SARS-CoV-2 infection. Using its own MiXCR run on the 5' RACE reads, TCRdb lists one record per CDR3 protein. In the table there are 100,000 or so distinct CDR3 sequences, approximately 14% of which are singletons. Sequencing used whole blood. Receptors originate from an adult who was a healthcare worker with PCR-confirmed SARS-CoV-2 infection or an uninfected control (not recorded which). Both conserved end residues are part of each CDR3. Fields, in order: V gene, D gene, clone size, J gene, CDR3 DNA, CDR3 protein. The D gene is left open where the match is weak. Size values are once, few and many counts, or a class for expanded clones, and some rows have none.

TRBV7-9	TRBD2	few	TRBJ2-1	TGTGCCAGCAGCTTACCGGGACTAGAGAACAATGAGCAGTTCTTC	CASSLPGLENNEQFF
TRBV28	.	few	TRBJ2-5	TGTGCCAGCAGTATCTTGGTTCCGGGACAAGAGACCCAGTACTTC	CASSILVPGQETQYF
TRBV4-1	.	few	TRBJ1-2	TGCGCCAGCAGCCAAGTGTGGAGTGAGGGCTACACCTTC	CASSQVWSEGYTF
TRBV20-1	.	.	TRBJ1-1	TGCAGTGCGAGACCGGACGGGAACACTGAAGCTTTCTTT	CSARPDGNTEAFF
TRBV12-3/TRBV12-4	.	many	TRBJ2-7	TGTGCCAGCAGTACTGGCAGGGAGCAGTACTTC	CASSTGREQYF
TRBV20-1	.	many	TRBJ2-7	TGCAGTGCTAGACTAGCGTTTTTGGGGGAGCAGTACTTC	CSARLAFLGEQYF
TRBV18	.	many	TRBJ2-2	TGTGCCAGCTCCCGTTATAACTCCGGGACGCTCACCGGGGAGCTGTTTTTT	CASSRYNSGTLTGELFF
TRBV28	TRBD2	.	TRBJ2-7	TGTGCCAGCAGTTTATCGGTTGGCGGGAGGGGCACCTACGAGCAGTACTTC	CASSLSVGGRGTYEQYF
TRBV6-2/TRBV6-3	TRBD1	few	TRBJ2-7	TGTGCCAGCAGTTCTGCGGGACAGGGTACCTACGAGCAGTACTTC	CASSSAGQGTYEQYF
TRBV29-1	.	few	TRBJ2-7	TGCATTAATGCTTCCGGGACATCCTACTACGAGCAGTACTTC	CINASGTSYYEQYF
TRBV30	TRBD2	few	TRBJ2-2	TGTGCCTGGAGTCATCCCGAGCGGGAGGCCGGGGAGCTGTTTTTT	CAWSHPEREAGELFF
TRBV27	.	.	TRBJ1-6	TGTGCCAGCAGTTTACCATTACATTCACCCCTCCACTTT	CASSLPLHSPLHF
TRBV27	.	many	TRBJ1-4	TGTGCCAGCAGTTTGTCAGGGAGGGGGTATGAAAAACTGTTTTTT	CASSLSGRGYEKLFF
TRBV12-3/TRBV12-4	.	.	TRBJ2-3	TGTGCCAGCAGTTTAATGGGGGCTGAAGATACGCAGTATTTT	CASSLMGAEDTQYF
TRBV4-3	.	many	TRBJ1-5	TGCGCCAGCAGCCAATTTAGCAATCAGCCCCAGCATTTT	CASSQFSNQPQHF
TRBV4-1	.	few	TRBJ1-1	TGCGCCAGCAGCCAAGAATCGGGGGCTACTGAAGCTTTCTTT	CASSQESGATEAFF
TRBV4-3	TRBD1	.	TRBJ1-5	TGCGCCAGCAGCCAGCGACAGGGGAGCAATCAGCCCCAGCATTTT	CASSQRQGSNQPQHF
TRBV11-3	.	many	TRBJ2-3	TGTGCCAGCAGCTTAGAACCCACAGATACGCAGTATTTT	CASSLEPTDTQYF
TRBV7-8	.	few	TRBJ2-1	TGTGCCAGCAGCATCACTGGCAATGAGCAGTTCTTC	CASSITGNEQFF
TRBV21-1	.	.	TRBJ2-1	TGTGCCAGCCGTCCCAACACGACTAGCGGGAGTGGCAATGAGCAGTTCTTC	CASRPNTTSGSGNEQFF
TRBV11-2	TRBD1	.	TRBJ2-2	TGTGCCAGCAGCGTCCGGGACAGGGCATCGAACACCGGGGAGCTGTTTTTT	CASSVRDRASNTGELFF
TRBV20-1	.	.	TRBJ1-5	TGCAGTGGTCGGGGGGAAGGGAATCAGCCCCAGCATTTT	CSGRGEGNQPQHF
TRBV7-9	TRBD2	few	TRBJ2-7	TGTGCCAGCAGCCCGTGGACTAGCGGGGCCGACTACGAGCAGTACTTC	CASSPWTSGADYEQYF
TRBV9	.	many	TRBJ2-2	TGTGCCAGCAGCGTAGACGGACATAACACCGGGGAGCTGTTTTTT	CASSVDGHNTGELFF
TRBV20-1	.	many	TRBJ1-2	TGCAGTGCTAGGACTTTTCTGGGTGATGGCTACACCTTC	CSARTFLGDGYTF
TRBV5-8	TRBD2	many	TRBJ2-1	TGTGCCAGCAGCCTCCCGGGCGGGGGTAATGAGCAGTTCTTC	CASSLPGGGNEQFF
TRBV4-3	.	many	TRBJ1-4	TGCGCCAGCAGCCAAGACTCCGGGGGGAATGAAAAACTGTTTTTT	CASSQDSGGNEKLFF
TRBV3-1	.	many	TRBJ2-3	TGTGCCAGCAGCCAAAAGGGCGGAGATACGCAGTATTTT	CASSQKGGDTQYF
TRBV12-3/TRBV12-4	TRBD2	.	TRBJ2-1	TGTGCCAGCAGCGGGAGACTAGCGTCGTCCTACAATGAGCAGTTCTTC	CASSGRLASSYNEQFF
TRBV7-3	.	many	TRBJ2-3	TGTGCCAGCAGCTTAATCCCGGATGGCACAGATACGCAGTATTTT	CASSLIPDGTDTQYF
TRBV2	.	many	TRBJ1-1	TGTGCCAGCAGGGGGGCCCGCTCCAACGTTGAAGCTTTCTTT	CASRGARSNVEAFF
TRBV20-1	.	many	TRBJ1-5	TGCAGTGCTATAGACAGGAGGGGCAATCAGCCCCAGCATTTT	CSAIDRRGNQPQHF
TRBV5-1	TRBD2	few	TRBJ2-1	TGCGCCAGCAGCTTGGAGACCCCTAGCGGGAGACGCAATGAGCAGTTCTTC	CASSLETPSGRRNEQFF
TRBV4-1	.	many	TRBJ2-3	TGCGCCAGCAGCCCCCAATGGATGCAGGTCCCAGATACGCAGTATTTT	CASSPQWMQVPDTQYF
TRBV19	TRBD1	many	TRBJ2-1	TGTGCCAGTAGTCGAGGGGACAGTCTAGGCAATGAGCAATTCTTC	CASSRGDSLGNEQFF
TRBV7-9	.	many	TRBJ2-7	TGTGCCAGCAGCTTAGCAAACAGGGAGTACGAGCAGTACTTC	CASSLANREYEQYF
TRBV20-1	TRBD2	many	TRBJ2-3	TGCAGTGCTAGAATTAGCGGGGCCGATACGCAGTATTTT	CSARISGADTQYF
TRBV14	.	many	TRBJ1-6	TGTGCCAGCAGCCACCGAGCTGGACCCCTCCACTTT	CASSHRAGPLHF
TRBV20-1	.	.	TRBJ2-7	TGCAGTGCTGGCAAGGGGGACATCGAGCAGTACTTC	CSAGKGDIEQYF
TRBV7-9	TRBD1	.	TRBJ2-2	TGTGCCAGCAGCTTCGCAGGGGGACCGAACACCGGGGAGCTGTTTTTT	CASSFAGGPNTGELFF
TRBV18	.	few	TRBJ2-5	TGTGCCAGCTCACCATTGAACCGAAAGTACCAAGAGACCCAGTACTTC	CASSPLNRKYQETQYF
TRBV19	.	few	TRBJ1-5	TGTGCCAGTAGTATTCAGAAGTCCGTGGATCAGCCCCAGCATTTT	CASSIQKSVDQPQHF
TRBV10-3	.	few	TRBJ2-2	TGTGCCATCAGTGAGTCGGACACCCGATTCACCGGGGAGCTGTTTTTT	CAISESDTRFTGELFF
TRBV28	.	few	TRBJ2-7	TGTGCCAGCAGTTTTGGGGGGTTGGGCGAGCAGTACTTC	CASSFGGLGEQYF
TRBV11-2	.	large	TRBJ2-4	TGTGCCAGCGCGTACGAAGGGACGGGCATTCAGTACTTC	CASAYEGTGIQYF